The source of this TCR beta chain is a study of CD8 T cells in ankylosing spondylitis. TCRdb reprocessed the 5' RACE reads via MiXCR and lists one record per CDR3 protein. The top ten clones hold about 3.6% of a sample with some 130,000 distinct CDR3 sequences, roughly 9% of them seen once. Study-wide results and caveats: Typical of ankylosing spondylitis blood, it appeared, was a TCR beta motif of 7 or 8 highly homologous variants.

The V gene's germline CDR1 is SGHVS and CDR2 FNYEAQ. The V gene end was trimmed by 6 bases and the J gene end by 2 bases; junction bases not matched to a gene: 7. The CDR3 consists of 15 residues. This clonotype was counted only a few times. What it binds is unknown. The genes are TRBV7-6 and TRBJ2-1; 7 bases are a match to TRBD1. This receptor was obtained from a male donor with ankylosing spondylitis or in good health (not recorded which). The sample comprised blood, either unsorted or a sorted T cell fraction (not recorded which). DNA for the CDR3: TGTGCCAGCAGAAGAGAACAGGGGCCCTACAATGAGCAGTTCTTC. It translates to CASRREQGPYNEQFF.